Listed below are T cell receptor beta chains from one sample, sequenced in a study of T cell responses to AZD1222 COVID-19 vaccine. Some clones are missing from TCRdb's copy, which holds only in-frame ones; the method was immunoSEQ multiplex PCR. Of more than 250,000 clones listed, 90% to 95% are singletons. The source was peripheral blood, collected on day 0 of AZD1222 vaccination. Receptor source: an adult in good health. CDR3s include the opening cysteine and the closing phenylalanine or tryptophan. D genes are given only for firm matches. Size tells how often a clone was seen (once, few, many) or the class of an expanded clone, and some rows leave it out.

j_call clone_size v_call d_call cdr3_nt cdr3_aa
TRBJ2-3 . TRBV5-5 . TGTGCCAGCAGCTCGGGACTCCCCACAGATACGCAGTATTTT CASSSGLPTDTQYF
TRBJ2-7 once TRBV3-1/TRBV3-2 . TGTGCCAGCAGCCAAGGGGGTCTAGAGCAGTACTTC CASSQGGLEQYF
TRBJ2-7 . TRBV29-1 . TGCAGCGTTCTCAAATCGAGCTCCTACGAGCAGTACTTC CSVLKSSSYEQYF
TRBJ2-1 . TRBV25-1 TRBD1 TGTGCCAGCAGTGAATCGAGACAGGGGTCATACAATGAGCAGTTCTTC CASSESRQGSYNEQFF
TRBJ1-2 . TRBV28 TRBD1 TGTGCCAGCAGTTCCGGTAGAGGACAGGCCCTCGTCTTCTATGGCTACACCTTC CASSSGRGQALVFYGYTF
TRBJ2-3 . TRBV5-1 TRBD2 TGCGCCAGCAGCAATTTAGCGGGAGGGCCCGCGATGGGCACAGATACGCAGTATTTT CASSNLAGGPAMGTDTQYF
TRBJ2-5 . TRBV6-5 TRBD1 TGTGCCAGCAGCCCCAGGGGGACCAGGGAGACCCAGTACTTC CASSPRGTRETQYF
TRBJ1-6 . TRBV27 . TGTGCCAGCAGTTTATTCCAGGGATCACCCCTCCACTTT CASSLFQGSPLHF
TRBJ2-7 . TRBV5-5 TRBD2 TGTGCCAGCAGCTTTAGCGGGGGGGTCTACGAGCAGTACTTC CASSFSGGVYEQYF
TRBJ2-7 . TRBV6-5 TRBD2 TGTGCCAGCAGTTACAGACTAGCGGGGTCCTACGAGCAGTACTTC CASSYRLAGSYEQYF
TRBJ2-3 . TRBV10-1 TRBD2 TGCGCCAGCAGTGATCGGGGGGTCGGTACAGATACGCAGTATTTT CASSDRGVGTDTQYF
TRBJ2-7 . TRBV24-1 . TGTGCCACCAGTGAGGGAGGAAGCATCTACGAGCAGTACTTC CATSEGGSIYEQYF
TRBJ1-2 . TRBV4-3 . TGCGCCAGCAGCCAAGTAGGCCGCAATTATGGCTACACCTTC CASSQVGRNYGYTF
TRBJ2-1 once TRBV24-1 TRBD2 TGTGCCACCGGAGAAAAGCGGGGGTTCTCCGGTGAGCAGTTCTTC CATGEKRGFSGEQFF
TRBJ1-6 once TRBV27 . TGTGCCAGCACCATACGACAGAATTCACCCCTCCACTTT CASTIRQNSPLHF
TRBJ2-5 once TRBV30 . TGTGCCTGGAGTGTACCGACAGGTCGATCAGGACTGGGGAGAGGGGGAGAGACCCAGTACTTC CAWSVPTGRSGLGRGGETQYF
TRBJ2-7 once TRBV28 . TGTGCCAGCAGTTTTCGGCACTACGAGCAGTACTTC CASSFRHYEQYF
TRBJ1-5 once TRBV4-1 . TGCGCCAGCAGCCTAGAGTTTAATCAGCCCCAGCATTTT CASSLEFNQPQHF
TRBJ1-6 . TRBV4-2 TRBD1 TGTGCCAGCAGCCAACCTGTGACAGGGTCTACTTCACCCCTCCACTTT CASSQPVTGSTSPLHF
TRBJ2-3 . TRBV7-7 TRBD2 TGTGCTAGCAGCCGCAGCGGGGCCGGGGATACGCAGTATTTT CASSRSGAGDTQYF
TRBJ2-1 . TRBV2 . TGTGCCAGCACCCCGGAGGGTCTGCGGAGGAATGAGCAGTTCTTC CASTPEGLRRNEQFF
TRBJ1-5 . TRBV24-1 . TGTGCCACCAGCAGGGGAGGATCCGGGCCCCAGCATTTT CATSRGGSGPQHF
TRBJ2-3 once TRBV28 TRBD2 TGTGCCAGCACCTCGGGACTAGCGGGGGGAGATACGCAGTATTTT CASTSGLAGGDTQYF
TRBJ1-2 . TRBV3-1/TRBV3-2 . TGTGCCAGCAGCCAAGATCTAGGGTATGGCTACACCTTC CASSQDLGYGYTF
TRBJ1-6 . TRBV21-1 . TGTGCCAGCAGCAAAGGGGACAGGGGAACTTCACCCCTCCACTTT CASSKGDRGTSPLHF
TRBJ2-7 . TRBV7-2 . TGTGCCAGCAGGCCCGGGACGGATTCCTACGAGCAGTACTTC CASRPGTDSYEQYF
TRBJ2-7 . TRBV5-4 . TGTGCCAGCAGTACGGACTCCTACGAGCAGTACTTC CASSTDSYEQYF
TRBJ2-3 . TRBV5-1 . TGCGCCAGCAGCTTATTCGGGAGCACAGATACGCAGTATTTT CASSLFGSTDTQYF
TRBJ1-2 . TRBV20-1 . TGCAGTGCTAGTGGGGAACAAGTTCGCTACACCTTC CSASGEQVRYTF
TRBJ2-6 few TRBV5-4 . TGTGCCAGCAGCTTGAGAATAGGGGTTTCTGGGGCCAACGTCCTGACTTTC CASSLRIGVSGANVLTF
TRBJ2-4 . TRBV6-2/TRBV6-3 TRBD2 TGTGCCAGCGGCCAAGCGGGGAGGGTAAACATTCAGTACTTC CASGQAGRVNIQYF
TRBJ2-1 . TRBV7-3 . TGTGCCAGCAGCTTAAACCTAGCCCATGCGAATGAGCAGTTCTTC CASSLNLAHANEQFF
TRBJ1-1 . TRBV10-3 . TGTGCCATCAGGTCGGTAGCTGAAGCTTTCTTT CAIRSVAEAFF
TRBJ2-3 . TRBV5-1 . TGCGCCAGCAGCTTGTCGGGCAGGGCGGCAGATACGCAGTATTTT CASSLSGRAADTQYF
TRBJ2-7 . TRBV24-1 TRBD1 TGTGCCACCAGTGACGGACAGGGTCCGAGCTCCTACGAGCAGTACTTC CATSDGQGPSSYEQYF
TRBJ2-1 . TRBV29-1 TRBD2 TGCAGCGTTGAAACCGGGACTAGCGGGAGCTGGGAGCAGTTCTTC CSVETGTSGSWEQFF
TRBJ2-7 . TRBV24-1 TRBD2 TGTGCCACCAGTGATTTTAAGCGGGGGCTGAACTACGAGCAGTACTTC CATSDFKRGLNYEQYF
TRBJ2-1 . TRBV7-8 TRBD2 TGTGCCAGCAGCTCCCCCCTAGCGGACTTTTACAATGAGCAGTTCTTC CASSSPLADFYNEQFF
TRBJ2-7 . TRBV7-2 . TGTGCCAGCAGCTTAACAGGGACCACCTACGAGCAGTACTTC CASSLTGTTYEQYF
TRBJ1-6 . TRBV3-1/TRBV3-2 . TGTGCCAGCAGCCAAGAAGGGGCACCCCTCCACTTT CASSQEGAPLHF
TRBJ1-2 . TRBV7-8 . TGTGCCAGCAGCGATAAACGATTCTCTAACTATGGCTACACCTTC CASSDKRFSNYGYTF
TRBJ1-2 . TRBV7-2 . TGTGCCAGCAGCTTAGTTACAAGGGACTATGGCTACACCTTC CASSLVTRDYGYTF
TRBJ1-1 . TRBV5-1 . TGCGCCAGCAGCGCGGAGGTTGGGACTGAAGCTTTCTTT CASSAEVGTEAFF
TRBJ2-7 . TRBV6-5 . TGTGCCAGGATTAAGGAGGGCCTGTACTCCTACGAGCAGTACTTC CARIKEGLYSYEQYF
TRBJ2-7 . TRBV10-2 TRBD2 TGCGCCAGCAGGACTAGCGGCGAGCAGTACTTC CASRTSGEQYF
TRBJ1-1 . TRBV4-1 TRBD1 TGCGCCAGCAGCCCCATCGACAGGGAGGCTGAAGCTTTCTTT CASSPIDREAEAFF
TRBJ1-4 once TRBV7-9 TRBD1 TGTGCCAGCAGCCGAATAGGGACAGGACCTCTTGAAAAACTGTTTTTT CASSRIGTGPLEKLFF
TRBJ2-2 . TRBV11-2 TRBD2 TGTGCCAGCGGACCGCGGGGGACCGGGGAGCTGTTTTTT CASGPRGTGELFF
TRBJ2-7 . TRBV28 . TGTGCCAGCAGTTTTAGTTACGAGCAGTACTTC CASSFSYEQYF
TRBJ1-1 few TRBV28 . TGTGCCAGCATCTCTTCCGGGACACCCCTCGGGGGCACTGAAGCTTTCTTT CASISSGTPLGGTEAFF
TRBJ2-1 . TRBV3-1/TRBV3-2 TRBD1 TGTGCCAGCAGCCAAGATAACGCACCTACAGGGGGCGGGTTCTTC CASSQDNAPTGGGFF
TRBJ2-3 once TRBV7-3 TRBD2 TGTGCCAGCAGCTTAAACCCCCCGGGTAGCGGGGAGGATACGCAGTATTTT CASSLNPPGSGEDTQYF
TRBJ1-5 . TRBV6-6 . TGTGCCAGCGGGGACGGGGGCAATCAGCCCCAGCATTTT CASGDGGNQPQHF